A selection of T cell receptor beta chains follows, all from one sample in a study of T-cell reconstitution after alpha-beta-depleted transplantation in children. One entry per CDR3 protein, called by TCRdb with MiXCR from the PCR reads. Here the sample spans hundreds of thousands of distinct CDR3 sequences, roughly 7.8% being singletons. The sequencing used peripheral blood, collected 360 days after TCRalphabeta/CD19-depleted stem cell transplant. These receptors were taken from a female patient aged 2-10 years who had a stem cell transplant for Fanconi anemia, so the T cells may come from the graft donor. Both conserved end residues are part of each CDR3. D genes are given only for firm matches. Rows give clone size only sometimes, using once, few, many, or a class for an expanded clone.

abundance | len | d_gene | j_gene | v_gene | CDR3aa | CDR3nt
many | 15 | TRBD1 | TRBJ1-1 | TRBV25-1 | CASSETGGKNTEAFF | TGTGCCAGCAGTGAGACAGGGGGAAAGAACACTGAAGCTTTCTTT
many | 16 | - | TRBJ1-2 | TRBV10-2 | CASSESGPYQNYGYTF | TGCGCCAGCAGTGAGTCTGGACCATACCAGAACTATGGCTACACCTTC
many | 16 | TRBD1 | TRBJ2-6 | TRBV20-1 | CSAQTGRSSGANVLTF | TGCAGTGCCCAGACAGGGAGAAGCTCTGGGGCCAACGTCCTGACTTTC
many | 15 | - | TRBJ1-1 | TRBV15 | CATSRDFSMNTEAFF | TGTGCCACCAGCAGAGATTTCAGCATGAACACTGAAGCTTTCTTT
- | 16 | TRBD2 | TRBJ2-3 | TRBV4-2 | CASSQDKGRAADTQYF | TGTGCCAGCAGCCAAGATAAAGGGAGGGCCGCAGATACGCAGTATTTT
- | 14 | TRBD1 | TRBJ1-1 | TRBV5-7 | CASSPQGAGTEAFF | TGTGCCAGCAGCCCCCAGGGGGCCGGGACTGAAGCTTTCTTT
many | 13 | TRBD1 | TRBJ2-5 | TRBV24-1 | CATSGPLQGVQYF | TGTGCCACCAGTGGCCCATTACAGGGGGTTCAGTACTTC
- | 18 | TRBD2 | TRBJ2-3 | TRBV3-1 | CASCQELLAGGTTDTQYF | TGTGCCTCCTGCCAAGAGTTACTAGCGGGGGGGACCACAGATACGCAGTATTTT
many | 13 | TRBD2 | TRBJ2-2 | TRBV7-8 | CASSGLEVGELFF | TGTGCCAGCTCGGGACTAGAGGTCGGGGAGCTGTTTTTT
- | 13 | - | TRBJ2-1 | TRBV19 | CASRWASSPEQFF | TGTGCCAGTAGATGGGCGTCTAGCCCTGAGCAGTTCTTC
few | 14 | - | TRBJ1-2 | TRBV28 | CASSTPGRNYGYTF | TGTGCCAGCAGCACACCTGGCCGTAACTATGGCTACACCTTC
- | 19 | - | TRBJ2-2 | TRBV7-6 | CASSLAQNPGSANTGELFF | TGTGCCAGCAGCTTAGCGCAGAATCCCGGCAGTGCGAACACCGGGGAGCTGTTTTTT
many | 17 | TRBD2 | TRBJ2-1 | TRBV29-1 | CSVDMGGLAGGYNEQFF | TGCAGCGTTGATATGGGAGGCCTAGCGGGGGGCTACAATGAGCAGTTCTTC
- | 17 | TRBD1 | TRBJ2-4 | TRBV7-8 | CASSHPDRDIAKNIQYF | TGTGCCAGCAGCCACCCGGACAGGGACATAGCCAAAAACATTCAGTACTTC
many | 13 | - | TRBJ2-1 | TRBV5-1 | CASSPGSYNEQFF | TGCGCCAGCAGTCCCGGGAGCTACAATGAGCAGTTCTTC
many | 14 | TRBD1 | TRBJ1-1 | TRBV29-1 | CSVPLTGIFTEAFF | TGCAGCGTTCCCCTGACAGGGATCTTCACTGAAGCTTTCTTT
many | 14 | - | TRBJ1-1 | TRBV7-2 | CASSARRMNTEAFF | TGTGCCAGCAGCGCCCGACGGATGAACACTGAAGCTTTCTTT
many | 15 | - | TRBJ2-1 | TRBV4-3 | CASSQEGGPYNEQFF | TGCGCCAGCAGCCAAGAAGGGGGTCCTTACAATGAGCAGTTCTTC
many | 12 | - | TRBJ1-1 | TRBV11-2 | CASSQGQLEAFF | TGTGCCAGCAGCCAAGGACAGCTTGAAGCTTTCTTT
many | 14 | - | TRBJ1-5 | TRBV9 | CASSVSGGPQPQHF | TGTGCCAGCAGCGTCTCGGGGGGACCCCAGCCCCAGCATTTT
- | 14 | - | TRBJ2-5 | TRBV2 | CASSRGGAQETQYF | TGTGCCAGCAGTCGTGGGGGGGCGCAAGAGACCCAGTACTTC
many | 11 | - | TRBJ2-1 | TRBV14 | CASSQLNEQFF | TGTGCCAGCAGCCAACTCAATGAGCAGTTCTTC
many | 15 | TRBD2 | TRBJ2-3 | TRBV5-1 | CASSLTSGRTDTQYF | TGTGCCAGCAGCTTAACTAGCGGCCGCACAGATACGCAGTATTTT
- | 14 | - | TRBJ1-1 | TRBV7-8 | CASSRKRARTEAFF | TGTGCCAGCAGCCGTAAAAGGGCTAGGACTGAAGCTTTCTTT
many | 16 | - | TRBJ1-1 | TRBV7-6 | CASSSSVEGTNTEAFF | TGTGCCAGCAGCTCCTCCGTGGAGGGTACTAACACTGAAGCTTTCTTT
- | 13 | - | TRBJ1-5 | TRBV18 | CASSLLRGQPQHF | TGTGCCAGCTCACTTCTCAGGGGTCAGCCCCAGCATTTT
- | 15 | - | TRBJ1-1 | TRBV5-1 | CASSLVTGMNTEAFF | TGCGCCAGCAGCTTAGTAACGGGGATGAACACTGAAGCTTTCTTT
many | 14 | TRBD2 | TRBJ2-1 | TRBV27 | CASSLLAVNNEQFF | TGTGCCAGCAGTTTACTAGCGGTTAACAATGAGCAGTTCTTC
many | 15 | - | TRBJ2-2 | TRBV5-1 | CASSLTITNTGELFF | TGCGCCAGCAGCTTGACTATCACGAACACCGGGGAGCTGTTTTTT
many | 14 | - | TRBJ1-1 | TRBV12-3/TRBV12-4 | CASSYERTNTEAFF | TGTGCCAGCAGTTATGAACGGACGAACACTGAAGCTTTCTTT
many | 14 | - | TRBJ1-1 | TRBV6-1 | CASTHGGRNTEAFF | TGTGCCAGCACCCATGGGGGGAGGAACACTGAAGCTTTCTTT
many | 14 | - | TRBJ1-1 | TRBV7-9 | CASSWEGLAGEAFF | TGTGCCAGCAGCTGGGAAGGGTTAGCGGGAGAAGCTTTCTTT
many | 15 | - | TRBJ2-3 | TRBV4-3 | CASSPGLLAHHTQYF | TGCGCCAGCAGCCCGGGACTTTTAGCCCATCATACGCAGTATTTT
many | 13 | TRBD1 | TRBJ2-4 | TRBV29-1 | CSANDRGRYIQYF | TGCAGCGCAAACGACAGGGGGCGTTACATTCAGTACTTC
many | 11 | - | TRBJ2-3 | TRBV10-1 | CASSDGQTQYF | TGCGCCAGCAGTGATGGCCAGACGCAGTATTTT
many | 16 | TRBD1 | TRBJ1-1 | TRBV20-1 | CSATGQGARFNTEAFF | TGCAGTGCTACCGGACAGGGGGCAAGATTTAACACTGAAGCTTTCTTT
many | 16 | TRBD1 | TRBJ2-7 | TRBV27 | CASSLRQGAGDYEQYF | TGTGCCAGCAGTTTACGTCAGGGGGCAGGAGACTACGAGCAGTACTTC
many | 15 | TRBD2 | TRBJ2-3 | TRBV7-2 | CASPSGGAGVDTQYF | TGTGCCTCACCGTCGGGGGGGGCCGGTGTAGATACGCAGTATTTT
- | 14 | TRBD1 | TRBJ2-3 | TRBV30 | CAWSRGILLDTQYF | TGTGCCTGGAGCAGGGGGATCTTATTGGATACGCAGTATTTT
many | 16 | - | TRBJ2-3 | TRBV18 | CASSPPGRVGTDTQYF | TGTGCCAGCTCCCCCCCGGGCAGGGTGGGCACAGATACGCAGTATTTT
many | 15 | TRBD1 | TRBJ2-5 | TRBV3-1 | CASSRAPGQGETQYF | TGTGCCAGCAGCCGAGCCCCGGGACAGGGTGAGACCCAGTACTTC
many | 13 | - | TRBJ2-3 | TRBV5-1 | CASRVATTDTQYF | TGCGCCAGCAGGGTGGCTACCACAGATACGCAGTATTTT
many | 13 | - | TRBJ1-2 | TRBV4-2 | CASSQDVQTGYTF | TGTGCCAGCAGCCAAGATGTACAGACCGGCTACACCTTC
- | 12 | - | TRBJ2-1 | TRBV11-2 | CASSLGAVQQFF | TGTGCCAGCAGCTTAGGGGCAGTACAGCAGTTCTTC
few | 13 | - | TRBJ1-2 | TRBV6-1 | CASSRLQSGGYTF | TGTGCCAGCAGTCGACTCCAATCGGGCGGCTACACCTTC
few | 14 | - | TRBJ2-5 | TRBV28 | CASSSYPSGETQYF | TGTGCCAGCAGTTCCTATCCCAGTGGGGAGACCCAGTACTTC
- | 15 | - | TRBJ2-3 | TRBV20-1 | CSARDLGGTRDTQYF | TGCAGTGCTAGAGATTTGGGGGGCACAAGAGATACGCAGTATTTT
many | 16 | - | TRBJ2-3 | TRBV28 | CASSPPTGLSTDTQYF | TGTGCCAGCAGTCCCCCTACAGGGCTAAGCACAGATACGCAGTATTTT
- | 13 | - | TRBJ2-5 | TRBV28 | CASTPVWEETQYF | TGTGCCAGCACCCCGGTATGGGAAGAGACCCAGTACTTC
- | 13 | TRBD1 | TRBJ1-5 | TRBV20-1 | CSAAEGAGQPQHF | TGCAGTGCGGCGGAGGGGGCGGGACAGCCCCAGCATTTT
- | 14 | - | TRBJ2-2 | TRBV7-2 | CASRYRGGSGELFF | TGTGCCAGCAGGTACAGGGGAGGATCCGGGGAGCTGTTTTTT
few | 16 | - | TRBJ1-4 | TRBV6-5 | CASSYSRPEAREKLFF | TGTGCCAGCAGTTACAGCAGGCCCGAGGCTAGGGAAAAACTGTTTTTT
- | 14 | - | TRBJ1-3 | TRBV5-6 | CASSLVSTRNTIYF | TGTGCCAGCAGCTTGGTCTCGACCAGAAACACCATATATTTT
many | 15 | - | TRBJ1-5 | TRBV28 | CASSYYRDSNQPQHF | TGTGCCAGCAGTTACTACAGAGATAGCAATCAGCCCCAGCATTTT
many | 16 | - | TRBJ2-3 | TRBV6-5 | CASSYSGGEHTDTQYF | TGTGCCAGCAGTTACTCGGGCGGGGAACACACAGATACGCAGTATTTT
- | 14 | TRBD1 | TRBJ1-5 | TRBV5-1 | CASSLGQGDLPQHF | TGCGCCAGCAGCCTAGGACAGGGTGATCTGCCCCAGCATTTT
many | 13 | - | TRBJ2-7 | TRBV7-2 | CASSLSILYEQYF | TGTGCCAGCAGCTTATCGATTCTCTACGAGCAGTACTTC
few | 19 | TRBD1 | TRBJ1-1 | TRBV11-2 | CASSLYSTGQGVGLAEAFF | TGTGCCAGCAGTCTGTACTCCACCGGACAGGGGGTAGGGCTAGCTGAAGCTTTCTTT
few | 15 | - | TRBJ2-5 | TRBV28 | CASSLLLGELRAQYF | TGTGCCAGCAGTTTACTTCTGGGGGAGCTTAGAGCCCAGTACTTC